The 21 T cell receptor beta chains reported below all come from one sample, sequenced in a study of cytomegalovirus exposure and HLA in healthy donors. The PCR was carried out with 60 Vbeta primers and 13 Jbeta primers. Measured with immunoSEQ multiplex PCR; TCRdb has only the in-frame clones, and not every one. The sample yields roughly 150,000 clones, approximately 81% seen once. The sequenced material came from PBMCs. The receptor set was obtained from a man aged 30 to 45 in good health and CMV-seronegative.

The chain carries TRBV13 and TRBJ2-1; 7 positions agree with TRBD1. Per the germline V gene, CDR1 is PRHDT and CDR2 is FYEKMQ (reference sequence). This CDR3 contains 15 residues. Trimming took 3 bases from V and 9 from J; bases not matched to a gene: 11. The CDR3 DNA reads as TGTGCCAGCAGCTTCCCCCCGACAGGGTCGGGTGAGCAGTTCTTC. Protein product: CASSFPPTGSGEQFF.

The chain employs TRBV18 and TRBJ2-7; 7 bases are shared with TRBD2. The CDR3 is 14 residues long. Germline V gene sequence: CDR1 KGHSH, CDR2 LQKENI. The trim removed 5 bases at V and 3 bases at J, leaving 7 bases unmatched. Here the CDR3 DNA reads TGTGCCAGCTCAGCCAGCGGGGCAATCTACGAGCAGTACTTC. It is translated as CASSASGAIYEQYF.

This chain links TRBV7-3 with TRBJ2-3, with D perhaps matching TRBD1 (6 bases). Germline V gene sequence: CDR1 SGHTA, CDR2 FQGTGA. The ends were cut back, 5 bases at V and 1 base at J, with 16 bases in the middle. The CDR3 is 16 residues long. Written as DNA, the CDR3 is TGTGCCAGCAGCCCGACCCGGGACACTGGCACAGATACGCAGTATTTT. This encodes CASSPTRDTGTDTQYF.

The chain recombines TRBV5-1 with TRBJ1-2; tentative D call: TRBD1 (6 bases). The germline CDR1 and CDR2 sequences are SGHRS and YFSETQ. The CDR3 length is 15 residues. Between the trimmed V and J ends, which lost 6 bases and 8 bases, there was a span of 23 bases. CDR3 DNA sequence: TGCGCCAGCACCGAACTGGGGTCGCCAGGGGTAGGCTACACCTTC. The encoded protein is CASTELGSPGVGYTF.

The V and J genes are TRBV9 and TRBJ2-3, with TRBD2 matching 11 bases. The CDR3 covers 17 residues. V dropped 4 bases and J dropped 4; count of bases not matched to a gene: 11. CDR1 is SGDLS, CDR2 YYNGEE, per germline. The CDR3: CASSSQLAGDLPDTQYF. In nucleotides, the CDR3 is TGTGCCAGCAGCTCCCAACTAGCGGGAGACCTCCCAGATACGCAGTATTTT.

The rearrangement joins TRBV5-1 to TRBJ1-1, with a possible D match to TRBD1 (6 bases). V lost 0 bases and J lost 5, with 11 bases in between. CDR3 size: 14 residues. Germline CDR1 is SGHRS and CDR2 is YFSETQ. The CDR3 here is CASSLEQGWTEAFF. CDR3 coding DNA: TGCGCCAGCAGCTTGGAACAGGGATGGACTGAAGCTTTCTTT.

The chain uses TRBV14 and TRBJ1-1, with a weak D call TRBD1 (6 bases). Germline V gene lookup returns CDR1 SGHDN and CDR2 FVKESK. V was clipped by 0 bases and J by 11 bases, with 13 bases between them. The CDR3 consists of 13 residues. This CDR3 is CASSQDRGGVAFF. The CDR3 DNA sequence: TGTGCCAGCAGCCAAGACAGGGGTGGAGTTGCTTTCTTT.

The V gene is TRBV5-4, the J gene TRBJ1-1, with 9 bases that match TRBD1. CDR1 and CDR2 (germline): SGHNT, YYREEE (reference sequence). This CDR3 is 15 amino acids long. The V gene end was trimmed by 6 bases and the J gene end by 5 bases; junction bases not matched to a gene: 11. The CDR3 loop is CASNNPQGAWTEAFF. The CDR3 DNA reads TGTGCCAGCAACAACCCACAGGGGGCATGGACTGAAGCTTTCTTT.

This sequence joins TRBV27 and TRBJ1-2, with 7 nucleotides matching TRBD1. Germline trimming cut 4 bases from V and 7 bases from J; bases unmatched to any gene: 18. CDR3 length: 17 residues. Germline-derived CDR1 and CDR2 are MNHEY and SMNVEV (reference sequence). The CDR3, as DNA: TGTGCCAGCAGTTCCCGACGAGACCACGACAGGGCGGTTGGCTACACCTTC. Translation gives CASSSRRDHDRAVGYTF.

The chain has TRBV6-6 and TRBJ1-3; D unresolved. The CDR3 consists of 14 residues. V gave up 2 bases and J gave up 8 bases, with 13 bases separating them. Per the germline V gene, CDR1 is MNHNY and CDR2 is SVGAGI (reference sequence). The CDR3 region is CASSYGEVGDTIYF. The DNA for the CDR3 is TGTGCCAGCAGTTACGGAGAAGTCGGTGACACCATATATTTT.

The V call is TRBV27, the J call TRBJ2-1; TRBD2 matches 10 bases. Germline lookup yields CDR1 MNHEY and CDR2 SMNVEV (reference sequence). The V and J ends lost 6 bases and 10 bases, in that order; junction bases with no gene match: 21. There are 18 residues in the CDR3. The CDR3: CASSPRPPLAGYVTEQFF. CDR3 in DNA: TGTGCCAGCAGCCCCCGACCCCCACTAGCGGGGTACGTAACAGAGCAGTTCTTC.

The chain carries TRBV5-1 and TRBJ1-6; D is unclear. This CDR3 comprises 12 residues. Trimming removed 7 bases from V and 4 bases from J, with 6 bases in between. CDR1 SGHRS and CDR2 YFSETQ come from the germline V gene. The CDR3 region has the DNA TGCGCCAGCGCGGAGTATAATTCACCCCTCCACTTT. This translates into CASAEYNSPLHF.

The rearrangement joins TRBV27 to TRBJ1-2; 8 positions match TRBD1. Germline values: CDR1 MNHEY, CDR2 SMNVEV (reference sequence). V trimming: 4 bases; J trimming: 4 bases; junction bases outside the gene matches: 8. This CDR3 has 15 amino acids. The CDR3 DNA sequence: TGTGCCAGCAGTTCCGCCGGGACAGGCGGCTATGGCTACACCTTC. As protein: CASSSAGTGGYGYTF.

The genes are TRBV19 and TRBJ1-1; 8 positions match TRBD1. The V gene's germline CDR1 is LNHDA and CDR2 SQIVND (reference sequence). The CDR3 length is 16 residues. The junction had 8 bases not matched to a gene; V was cut back by 5 bases and J by 0 bases. The CDR3 region is CASSHRGRVLNTEAFF. The CDR3 DNA follows: TGTGCCAGTAGTCACAGGGGGAGAGTCCTGAACACTGAAGCTTTCTTT. The whole variable domain, remainder taken from reference TRBV19 and TRBJ1-1, is DGGITQSPKYLFRKEGQNVTLSCEQNLNHDAMYWYRQDPGQGLRLIYYSQIVNDFQKGDIAEGYSVSREKKESFPLTVTSAQKNPTAFYLCASSHRGRVLNTEAFFGQGTRLTVV.

This sequence joins TRBV7-6 and TRBJ2-2, with 7 nucleotides matching TRBD2. The CDR3 contains 15 residues. Losses at the gene ends were 5 bases for V and 4 bases for J; bases not matched to a gene: 7. Germline loops: CDR1 SGHVS, CDR2 FNYEAQ. The CDR3, as DNA: TGTGCCAGCAGCCCCCGGGGGGTCGGCACCGGGGAGCTGTTTTTT. This gives the protein CASSPRGVGTGELFF.

This rearrangement joins TRBV27 to TRBJ1-1; TRBD1 matches 7 bases. J lost 10 bases, V lost 8 bases, and 19 bases had no gene match. The length of the CDR3 is 15 residues. Looked up from germline, CDR1 is MNHEY and CDR2 is SMNVEV (reference sequence). CDR3 sequence reads: CASGGVGGGTGGAFF. The CDR3 DNA sequence: TGTGCCAGCGGCGGTGTAGGAGGGGGCACGGGTGGAGCTTTCTTT.

This clone came up a few times. The DNA for the CDR3 is TGTGCCAGCAGTTACTACAGGTCACTGAACACTGAAGCTTTCTTT. Protein: CASSYYRSLNTEAFF. The rearrangement uses TRBV6-5 and TRBJ1-1; D perhaps matches TRBD1 (5 bases). The CDR3 contains 15 residues. Trimming pared 1 base from V and 0 bases from J, leaving 9 bases between. CDR1 and CDR2 from the germline V gene are MNHEY and SVGAGI.

The chain couples TRBV4-1 to TRBJ1-2; TRBD1 is a possible D gene (6 bases). CDR3 length: 16 residues. CDR1 is MGHRA, CDR2 YSYEKL, per germline. Trimming removed 5 bases at V and 3 bases at J, with 19 bases between. In DNA, the CDR3 is TGCGCCAGCAGCTCCGCCCAGGGGCGCGGTGACTATGGCTACACCTTC. Translated, it gives CASSSAQGRGDYGYTF.

This clone was counted ten times or more. The chain uses TRBV4-3 and TRBJ2-5; TRBD2 aligns across 11 bases. This CDR3 is built from 16 residues. Germline CDR1 is LGHNA and CDR2 is YSLEER. The V and J ends lost 3 bases and 4 bases, in that order; junction bases with no gene match: 7. DNA for the CDR3: TGCGCCAGCAGCCAGTCCGGAACTAGCGGGGGAGAGACCCAGTACTTC. Translating gives CASSQSGTSGGETQYF.

The chain has TRBV5-4 and TRBJ2-7, with a weak D call TRBD1 (6 bases). The length of the CDR3 is 15 residues. V lost 7 bases and J lost 3, with 20 bases in between. Germline-derived CDR1 and CDR2 are SGHNT and YYREEE (reference sequence). CDR3 coding DNA: TGTGCCAGCTCCCTCCAGGGACACCCGTACTACGAGCAGTACTTC. This sequence encodes CASSLQGHPYYEQYF.

V and J are TRBV5-5 and TRBJ1-5; D perhaps matches TRBD1 (5 bases). This CDR3 is 16 amino acids long. Germline assignment: CDR1 SGHKS and CDR2 YYEKEE (reference sequence). V was cut by 0 bases and J by 5 bases, with 15 bases left in between. The CDR3 loop is CASSLGSRAVDQPQHF. As DNA, the CDR3 is TGTGCCAGCAGCTTGGGTAGCAGGGCAGTTGATCAGCCCCAGCATTTT. Combining the CDR3 with reference TRBV5-5 and TRBJ1-5 gives the whole variable domain DAGVTQSPTHLIKTRGQQVTLRCSPISGHKSVSWYQQVLGQGPQFIFQYYEKEERGRGNFPDRFSARQFPNYSSELNVNALLLGDSALYLCASSLGSRAVDQPQHFGDGTRLSIL.